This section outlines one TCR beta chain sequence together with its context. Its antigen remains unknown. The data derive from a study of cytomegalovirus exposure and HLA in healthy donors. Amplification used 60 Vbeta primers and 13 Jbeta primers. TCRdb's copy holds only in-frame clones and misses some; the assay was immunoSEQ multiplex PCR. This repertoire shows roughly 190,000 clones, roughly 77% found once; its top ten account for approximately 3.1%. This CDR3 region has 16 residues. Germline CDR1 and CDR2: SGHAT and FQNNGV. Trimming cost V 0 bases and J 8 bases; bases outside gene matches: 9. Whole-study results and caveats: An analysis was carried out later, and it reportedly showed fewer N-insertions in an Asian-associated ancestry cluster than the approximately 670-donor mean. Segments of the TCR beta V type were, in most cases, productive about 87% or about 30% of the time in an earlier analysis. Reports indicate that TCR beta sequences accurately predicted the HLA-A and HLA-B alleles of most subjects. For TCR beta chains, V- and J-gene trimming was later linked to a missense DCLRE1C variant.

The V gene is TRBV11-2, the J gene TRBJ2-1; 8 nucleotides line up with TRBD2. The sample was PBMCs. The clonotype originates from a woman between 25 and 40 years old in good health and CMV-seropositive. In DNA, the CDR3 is TGTGCCAGCAGCTTAGATTTGGCGGGAGGTATCCATGAGCAGTTCTTC. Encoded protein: CASSLDLAGGIHEQFF. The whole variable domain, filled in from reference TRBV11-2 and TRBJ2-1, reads EAGVAQSPRYKIIEKRQSVAFWCNPISGHATLYWYQQILGQGPKLLIQFQNNGVVDDSQLPKDRFSAERLKGVDSTLKIQPAKLEDSAVYLCASSLDLAGGIHEQFFGPGTRLTVL.